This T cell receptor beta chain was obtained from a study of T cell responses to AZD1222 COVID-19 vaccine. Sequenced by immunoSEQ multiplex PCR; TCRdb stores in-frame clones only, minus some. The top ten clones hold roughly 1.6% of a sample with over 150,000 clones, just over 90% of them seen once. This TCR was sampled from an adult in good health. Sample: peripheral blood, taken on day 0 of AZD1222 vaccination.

The CDR3 region has the DNA TGTGCCAGCAGCCCCGGCGGACGGGGGGGGTACACAGATACGCAGTATTTT. Its protein product is CASSPGGRGGYTDTQYF. The rearrangement links TRBV11-2 to TRBJ2-3; 8 bases agree with TRBD2. V lost 5 bases, J lost 2 bases, and 12 bases stayed unmatched. This CDR3 is 17 amino acids long. Germline-derived CDR1 and CDR2 are SGHAT and FQNNGV.